This T cell receptor (beta chain) was captured by sequencing in a study of blood T cell repertoires in COVID-19. In the study overall: Nucleic acid was either cDNA or gDNA, and it came from T cells, B-cell-depleted T cells, or PBMCs.

The study recruited people aged 18 to 89 years across about two dozen US areas. Each participant's cohort was designated according to participant-reported clinical history. As processed by the authors: Amplification of reference gene primers was used by the study to estimate nucleated cell counts. The repertoire was sequenced with immunoSEQ multiplex PCR; TCRdb's copy has only in-frame clones and lacks some. D and trimming come from the DNA, and the V and J calls and clone size come from that table. In the table there are fewer than 200,000 clones, 75% to 90% of which are singletons. The V end lost 7 bases, the J end lost 5 bases, and 21 bases lay between the germline ends. The CDR3 has 16 residues. The germline CDR1 and CDR2 sequences are LGHNT and FRNRAP.

Sequenced material: PBMCs or T cells enriched from blood (not recorded which). The source is a woman aged 45-60 years who had recovered from COVID-19. The chain joins TRBV12-5 to TRBJ2-4; no reliable D call. CDR3 sequence: CASAWRSTAAENIQYF. The CDR3 DNA reads TGTGCTAGTGCCTGGCGGTCGACTGCGGCCGAAAACATTCAGTACTTC.